This TCR beta chain was retrieved from a study of T-cell memory formation after mild COVID-19. General study findings and limits: Clones which contracted sat mainly in CM and EM if CD4+, and in EMRA if CD8+.

TCR alpha and TCR beta cDNA libraries carrying sample barcodes and UMIs came from 5'RACE with constant-segment primers. A single record per CDR3 protein comes from TCRdb applying MiXCR to the 5' RACE reads. The table has some 450,000 distinct CDR3 sequences, more than 15% seen once; the top ten hold around a fifth. Trimming cost V 5 bases and J 6 bases; bases outside gene matches: 8. This CDR3 has 15 residues. Per germline, CDR1 SGHTA and CDR2 FQGNSA. For this clonotype: The target antigen is unknown.

The chain has TRBV7-2 and TRBJ2-1, with 9 bases that match TRBD2. This receptor was obtained from a man aged 18-30 years who had mild COVID-19 (a few samples of this study predate the infection). Cell type and time point are not known. The specimen was PBMCs or a T cell subset sorted from them (not recorded which). CDR3 in DNA: TGTGCCAGCAGCCAAAGCGGGAGGATCCGCAATGAGCAGTTCTTC. This gives the protein CASSQSGRIRNEQFF.